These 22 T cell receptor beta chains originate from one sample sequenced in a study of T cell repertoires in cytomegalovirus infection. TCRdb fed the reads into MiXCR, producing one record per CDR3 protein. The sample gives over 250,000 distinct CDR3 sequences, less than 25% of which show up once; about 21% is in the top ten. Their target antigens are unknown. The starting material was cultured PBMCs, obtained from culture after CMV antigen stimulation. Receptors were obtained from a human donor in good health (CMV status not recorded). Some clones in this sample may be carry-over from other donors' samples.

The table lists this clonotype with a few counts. The CDR3 loop is CASSQDRTQAFF. The CDR3 DNA is TGTGCCAGCAGTCAAGACAGAACCCAAGCTTTCTTT. The gene calls are TRBV7-8 and TRBJ1-1; D might be TRBD1 (5 bases). This CDR3 region has 12 residues. Trimming shortened V by 6 bases and J by 9 bases, and 14 bases separated the two germline ends. CDR1 SGHVS and CDR2 FQNEAQ come from the germline V gene.

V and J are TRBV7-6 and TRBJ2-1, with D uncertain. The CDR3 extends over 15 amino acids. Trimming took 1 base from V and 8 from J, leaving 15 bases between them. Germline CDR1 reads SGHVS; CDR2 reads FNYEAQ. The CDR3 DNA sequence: TGTGCCAGCAGCTTAGGGCTAGACCCAGTTCATGAGCAGTTCTTC. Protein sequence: CASSLGLDPVHEQFF.

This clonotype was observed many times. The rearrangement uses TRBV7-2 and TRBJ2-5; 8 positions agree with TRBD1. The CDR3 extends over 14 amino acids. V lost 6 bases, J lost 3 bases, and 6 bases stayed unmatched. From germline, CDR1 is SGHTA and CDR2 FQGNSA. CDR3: CASRQDRGEETQYF. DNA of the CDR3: TGTGCCAGCAGACAAGACAGGGGTGAAGAGACCCAGTACTTC.

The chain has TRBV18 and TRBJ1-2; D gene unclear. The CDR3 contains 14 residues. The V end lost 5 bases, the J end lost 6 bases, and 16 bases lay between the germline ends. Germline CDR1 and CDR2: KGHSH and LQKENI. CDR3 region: CASSSRSLEDGYTF. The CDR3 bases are TGTGCCAGCTCATCCAGAAGCCTGGAGGATGGCTACACCTTC.

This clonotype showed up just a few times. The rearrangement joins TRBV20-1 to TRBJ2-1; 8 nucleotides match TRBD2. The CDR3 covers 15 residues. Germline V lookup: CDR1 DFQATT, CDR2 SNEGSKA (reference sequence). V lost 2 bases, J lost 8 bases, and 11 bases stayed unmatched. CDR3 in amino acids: CSARRLAGPTYEQFF. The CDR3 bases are TGCAGTGCTAGACGCCTAGCGGGCCCTACATATGAGCAGTTCTTC.

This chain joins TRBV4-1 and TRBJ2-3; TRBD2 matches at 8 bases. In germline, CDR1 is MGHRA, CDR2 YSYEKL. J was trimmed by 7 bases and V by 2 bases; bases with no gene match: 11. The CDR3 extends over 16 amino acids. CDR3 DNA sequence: TGCGCCAGCAGCCAACCGGGACTAGTGTCAAGAAATACGCAGTATTTT. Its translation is CASSQPGLVSRNTQYF.

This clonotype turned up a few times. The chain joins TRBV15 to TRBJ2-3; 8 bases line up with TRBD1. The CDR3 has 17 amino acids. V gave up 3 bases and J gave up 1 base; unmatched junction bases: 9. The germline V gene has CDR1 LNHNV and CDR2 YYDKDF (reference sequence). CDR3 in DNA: TGTGCCACCAGCAGCCCTACAAGGACAGGGCGCACAGATACGCAGTATTTT. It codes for CATSSPTRTGRTDTQYF.

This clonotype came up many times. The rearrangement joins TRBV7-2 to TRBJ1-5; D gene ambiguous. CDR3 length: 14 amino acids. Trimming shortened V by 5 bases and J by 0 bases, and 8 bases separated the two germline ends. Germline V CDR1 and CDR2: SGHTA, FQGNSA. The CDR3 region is CASSPGYSNQPQHF. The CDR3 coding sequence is TGTGCCAGCAGCCCTGGTTATAGCAATCAGCCCCAGCATTTT.

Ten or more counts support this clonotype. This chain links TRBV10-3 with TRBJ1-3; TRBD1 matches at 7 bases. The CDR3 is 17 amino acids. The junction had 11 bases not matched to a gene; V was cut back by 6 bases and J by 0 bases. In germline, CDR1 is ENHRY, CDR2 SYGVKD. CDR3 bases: TGTGCCATCAGCCCCGAGCGAGACAGGGACTCTGGAAACACCATATATTTT. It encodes CAISPERDRDSGNTIYF.

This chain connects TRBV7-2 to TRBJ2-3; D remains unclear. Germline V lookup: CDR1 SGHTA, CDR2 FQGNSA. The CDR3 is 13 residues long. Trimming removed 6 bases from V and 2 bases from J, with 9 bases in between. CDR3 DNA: TGTGCCAGCAGGAAACCTAACACAGATACGCAGTATTTT. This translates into CASRKPNTDTQYF.

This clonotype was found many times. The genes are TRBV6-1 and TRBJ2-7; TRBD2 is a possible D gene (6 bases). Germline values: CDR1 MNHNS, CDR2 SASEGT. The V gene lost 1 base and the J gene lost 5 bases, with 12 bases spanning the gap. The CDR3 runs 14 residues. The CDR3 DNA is TGTGCCAGCAGTGAAGTTCGGGAGTCCCACGAGCAGTACTTC. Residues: CASSEVRESHEQYF.

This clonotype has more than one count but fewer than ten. The CDR3 sequence: CASSSGLGAQYF. The CDR3 nucleotides read TGTGCCAGTAGCTCAGGACTAGGGGCGCAGTATTTT. This rearrangement joins TRBV19 to TRBJ2-3; 7 nucleotides agree with TRBD2. This CDR3 has 12 residues. J gave up 10 bases and V 6 bases, and 7 bases lay outside the gene matches. From germline, CDR1 is LNHDA and CDR2 SQIVND (reference sequence).

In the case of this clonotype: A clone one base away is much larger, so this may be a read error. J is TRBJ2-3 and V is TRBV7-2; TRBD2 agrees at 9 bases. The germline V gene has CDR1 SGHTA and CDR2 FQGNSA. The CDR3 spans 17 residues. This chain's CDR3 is CANSLSGGRTSTDTQYF. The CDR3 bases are TGTGCCAACAGCTTAAGCGGGGGGAGAACTAGCACAGATACGCAGTATTTT.

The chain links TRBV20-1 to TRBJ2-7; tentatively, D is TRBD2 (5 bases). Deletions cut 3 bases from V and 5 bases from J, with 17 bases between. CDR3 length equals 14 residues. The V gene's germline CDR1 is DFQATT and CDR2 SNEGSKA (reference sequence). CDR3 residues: CSARTISEGNEQYF. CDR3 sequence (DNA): TGCAGTGCTAGGACTATTTCGGAAGGCAACGAGCAGTACTTC.

As DNA, the CDR3 is TGTGCCAGCAGTTACGGGGCGCGGGCTTTCTTT. Its translation: CASSYGARAFF. This chain links TRBV6-5 with TRBJ1-1; the D gene is possibly TRBD1 (5 bases). The CDR3 covers 11 residues. CDR1 MNHEY and CDR2 SVGAGI come from the germline V gene. The V end lost 2 bases, the J end lost 11 bases, and 9 bases lay between the germline ends.

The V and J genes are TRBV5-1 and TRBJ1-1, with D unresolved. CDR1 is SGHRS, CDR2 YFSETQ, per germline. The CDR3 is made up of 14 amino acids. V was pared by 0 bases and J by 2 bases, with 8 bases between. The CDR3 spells CASSLVAHNTEAFF. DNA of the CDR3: TGCGCCAGCAGCTTGGTTGCCCACAACACTGAAGCTTTCTTT.

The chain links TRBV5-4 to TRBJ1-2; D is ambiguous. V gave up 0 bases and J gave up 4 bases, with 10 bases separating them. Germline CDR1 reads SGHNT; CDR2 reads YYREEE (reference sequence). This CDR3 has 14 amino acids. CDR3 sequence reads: CASSLEGLAYGYTF. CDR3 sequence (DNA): TGTGCCAGCAGCTTGGAGGGCCTGGCCTATGGCTACACCTTC.

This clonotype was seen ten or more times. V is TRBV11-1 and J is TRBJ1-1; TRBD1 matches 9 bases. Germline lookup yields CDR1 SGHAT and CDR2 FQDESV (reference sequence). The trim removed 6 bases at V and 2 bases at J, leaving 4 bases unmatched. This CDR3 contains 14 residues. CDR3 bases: TGTGCCAGCAGACGGACAGGGGTCAACACTGAAGCTTTCTTT. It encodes CASRRTGVNTEAFF.

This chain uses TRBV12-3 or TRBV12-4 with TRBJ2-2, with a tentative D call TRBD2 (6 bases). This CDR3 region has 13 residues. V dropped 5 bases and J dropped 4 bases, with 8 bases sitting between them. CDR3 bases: TGTGCCAGCAGTCGGGACTTCACCGGGGAGCTGTTTTTT. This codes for CASSRDFTGELFF.

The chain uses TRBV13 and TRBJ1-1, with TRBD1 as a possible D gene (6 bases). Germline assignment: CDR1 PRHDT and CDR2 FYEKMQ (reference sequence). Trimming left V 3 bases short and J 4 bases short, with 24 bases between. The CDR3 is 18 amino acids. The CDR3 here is CASSLIRGTEGLGTEAFF. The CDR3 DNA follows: TGTGCCAGCAGCTTGATTAGGGGGACGGAGGGTCTAGGCACTGAAGCTTTCTTT.

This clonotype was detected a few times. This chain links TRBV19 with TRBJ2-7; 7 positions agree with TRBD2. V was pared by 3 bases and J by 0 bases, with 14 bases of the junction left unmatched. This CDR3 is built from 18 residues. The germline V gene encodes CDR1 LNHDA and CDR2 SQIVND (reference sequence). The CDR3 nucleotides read TGTGCCAGTAGTATCTTTTTAAGGCTAGCGGACTCCTCCTACGAGCAGTACTTC. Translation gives CASSIFLRLADSSYEQYF. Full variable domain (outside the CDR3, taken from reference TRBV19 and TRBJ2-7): DGGITQSPKYLFRKEGQNVTLSCEQNLNHDAMYWYRQDPGQGLRLIYYSQIVNDFQKGDIAEGYSVSREKKESFPLTVTSAQKNPTAFYLCASSIFLRLADSSYEQYFGPGTRLTVT.

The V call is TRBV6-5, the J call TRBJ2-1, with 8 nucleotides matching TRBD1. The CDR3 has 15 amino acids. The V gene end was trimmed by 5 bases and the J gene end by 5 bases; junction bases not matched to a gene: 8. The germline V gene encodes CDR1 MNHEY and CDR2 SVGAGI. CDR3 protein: CASSNWGQVNNEQFF. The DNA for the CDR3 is TGTGCCAGCAGTAACTGGGGACAGGTCAACAATGAGCAGTTCTTC.